This is a list of T cell receptor beta chains from one sample in a study of cytomegalovirus exposure and HLA in healthy donors. Profiling relied on immunoSEQ multiplex PCR, and the TCRdb table lists in-frame clones only, not all of them. Here the sample spans around 130,000 clones, 77% being singletons. Sequences were obtained from PBMCs. The receptors were gathered from a man between 18 and 35 years old in good health and CMV-seropositive. Each CDR3 is given with its conserved first and last residue. The D gene is left open where the match is weak. Size is omitted from some rows. Given values are once, few, many or a class for expanded clones.

abundance,d_gene,j_gene,v_gene,CDR3aa,CDR3nt
.,TRBD1,TRBJ1-4,TRBV19,CASSTIPPTGQKLFF,TGTGCCAGTAGTACCATTCCCCCGACAGGGCAAAAACTGTTTTTT
.,.,TRBJ2-3,TRBV6-5,CASSYFGGGTDTQYF,TGTGCCAGCAGTTACTTCGGGGGAGGCACAGATACGCAGTATTTT
.,.,TRBJ1-3,TRBV11-2,CASSLGGQGPHSGNTIYF,TGTGCCAGCAGCTTAGGTGGGCAGGGCCCGCACTCTGGAAACACCATATATTTT
.,.,TRBJ2-4,TRBV6-1,CASSAAVLAKNIQYF,TGTGCCAGCAGTGCGGCGGTGTTAGCCAAAAACATTCAGTACTTC
once,TRBD1,TRBJ1-5,TRBV7-2,CASSSNRGDQPQHF,TGTGCCAGCAGCTCCAACAGGGGAGATCAGCCCCAGCATTTT
.,TRBD1,TRBJ1-1,TRBV28,CASSFGGGDRGLTEAFF,TGTGCCAGCAGTTTCGGTGGGGGGGACAGGGGGCTTACTGAAGCTTTCTTT
.,TRBD2,TRBJ2-7,TRBV16,CASSQLAGEFYEQYF,TGTGCCAGCAGCCAATTAGCGGGAGAATTCTACGAGCAGTACTTC
.,TRBD1,TRBJ2-7,TRBV5-1,CASSLEGQISYEQYF,TGCGCCAGCAGCTTGGAGGGACAGATCTCCTACGAGCAGTACTTC
few,.,TRBJ2-5,TRBV11-2,CASSGHYQETQYF,TGTGCCAGCAGTGGACACTACCAAGAGACCCAGTACTTC
.,TRBD2,TRBJ2-4,TRBV9,CASSAEPGLAGGPGKNIQYF,TGTGCCAGCAGCGCGGAACCGGGACTAGCGGGAGGGCCGGGCAAAAACATTCAGTACTTC
.,.,TRBJ1-1,TRBV5-5,CASSFGVGSTEAFF,TGTGCCAGCAGCTTTGGGGTGGGGAGCACTGAAGCTTTCTTT
.,TRBD1,TRBJ1-1,TRBV29-1,CSVYERGQASQAFF,TGCAGCGTTTACGAAAGAGGACAGGCCAGCCAAGCTTTCTTT
few,.,TRBJ1-1,TRBV4-1,CASSQEVAGSGEAEAFF,TGCGCCAGCAGCCAAGAAGTTGCGGGGTCCGGGGAGGCTGAAGCTTTCTTT
.,TRBD1,TRBJ1-3,TRBV6-5,CASSYRRTGKGNTIYF,TGTGCCAGCAGTTACAGAAGGACAGGGAAGGGAAACACCATATATTTT
.,TRBD1,TRBJ1-1,TRBV7-9,CASSYWGQGIPEAFF,TGTGCCAGCAGCTATTGGGGACAGGGGATCCCTGAAGCTTTCTTT
once,.,TRBJ2-7,TRBV4-1,CASSPGNEQYF,TGCGCCAGCAGCCCGGGAAACGAGCAGTACTTC
.,TRBD2,TRBJ2-1,TRBV28,CASSLASGDEQFF,TGTGCCAGCAGTTTGGCTAGCGGGGATGAGCAGTTCTTC
.,TRBD2,TRBJ2-2,TRBV28,CASKVAGGPNTGELFF,TGTGCCAGCAAGGTAGCGGGGGGACCGAACACCGGGGAGCTGTTTTTT
.,TRBD2,TRBJ2-7,TRBV7-8,CASSKTSGGRGEQYF,TGTGCCAGCAGCAAAACTAGCGGGGGGCGGGGGGAGCAGTACTTC
.,TRBD2,TRBJ2-1,TRBV27,CASSPWTSGRELGYEQFF,TGTGCCAGCTCGCCCTGGACTAGCGGGAGAGAGTTAGGCTATGAGCAGTTCTTC
.,TRBD1,TRBJ2-3,TRBV19,CASSSPRDRMGDTQYF,TGTGCCAGTAGTTCCCCCCGGGACAGGATGGGGGATACGCAGTATTTT
.,.,TRBJ2-3,TRBV5-1,CASSLVSGGNTDTQYF,TGCGCCAGCAGCTTGGTATCAGGGGGGAACACAGATACGCAGTATTTT